This passage covers 20 T cell receptor beta chains from one sample sequenced in a study of blood T cell repertoires in COVID-19. Assay used: immunoSEQ multiplex PCR; TCRdb lists only in-frame clones, some missing. Of more than 95,000 clones listed, roughly 87% are singletons. The sequencing sample was made of peripheral blood. The receptors derive from a woman older than 75 in a cohort sampled during active COVID-19.

V is TRBV19 and J is TRBJ2-5; TRBD1 aligns across 7 bases. The CDR3 length is 14 residues. Per the germline V gene, CDR1 is LNHDA and CDR2 is SQIVND (reference sequence). After removal of 3 bases from V and 1 base from J, the junction contained 2 bases not matched to a gene. Here the CDR3 DNA reads TGTGCCAGTAGTATCCAGGGGGTCCAAGAGACCCAGTACTTC. Amino acid sequence: CASSIQGVQETQYF.

The chain employs TRBV7-9 and TRBJ2-7; D uncertain. Germline CDR1 SEHNR, CDR2 FQNEAQ (reference sequence). CDR3 length: 12 residues. Trimming removed 3 bases at V and 0 bases at J, with 3 bases between. The CDR3: CASSFGSYEQYF. CDR3 nucleotides: TGTGCCAGCAGCTTCGGCTCCTACGAGCAGTACTTC. The full variable domain, with the rest looked up from reference TRBV7-9 and TRBJ2-7, is DTGVSQNPRHKITKRGQNVTFRCDPISEHNRLYWYRQTLGQGPEFLTYFQNEAQLEKSRLLSDRFSAERPKGSFSTLEIQRTEQGDSAMYLCASSFGSYEQYFGPGTRLTVT.

The rearrangement joins TRBV7-9 to TRBJ2-1, with TRBD1 matching 7 bases. The CDR3 extends over 16 amino acids. The V segment lost 1 base and the J segment 4 bases; nucleotides outside the gene matches: 7. Germline V gene data show CDR1 as SEHNR and CDR2 as FQNEAQ (reference sequence). DNA for the CDR3: TGTGCCAGCAGCTTAGTCTATGTGGGACAGTACAATGAGCAGTTCTTC. Residues: CASSLVYVGQYNEQFF.

The J gene is TRBJ1-5, the V gene TRBV2, with D unresolved. Trimming shortened V by 7 bases and J by 0 bases, and 13 bases separated the two germline ends. Germline CDR1 and CDR2: SNHLY and FYNNEI. The CDR3 is made up of 15 amino acids. In DNA form, the CDR3 reads TGTGCCAGCATACTATCACTCGCTAGCAATCAGCCCCAGCATTTT. Translation gives CASILSLASNQPQHF.

The CDR3 nucleotides are TGTGCTAGTGGCCTCGACTCAAGACCCAATCAGCCCCAGCATTTT. Residues: CASGLDSRPNQPQHF. The chain combines TRBV12-5 with TRBJ1-5; D is uncertain. The length of the CDR3 is 15 residues. V was cut by 6 bases and J by 3 bases, with 15 bases left in between. Per germline, CDR1 LGHNT and CDR2 FRNRAP.

The V and J genes are TRBV30 and TRBJ2-6; no clear D. With 0 bases removed from V and 4 bases from J, the gap between germline ends came to 10 bases. From germline, CDR1 is GTSNPN and CDR2 SVGIG (reference sequence). This CDR3 is built from 15 residues. CDR3 DNA: TGTGCCTGGAGTGTAGGTGCACTAGGGGCCAACGTCCTGACTTTC. Amino acids: CAWSVGALGANVLTF.

This clone has only a few counts. The chain is built from TRBV5-8 and TRBJ2-7; TRBD1 aligns across 9 bases. The CDR3 consists of 16 residues. V shed 3 bases and J 5 bases; nucleotides not matched to a gene: 12. The germline V gene encodes CDR1 SGHTS and CDR2 YDEGEE. Here the CDR3 DNA reads TGTGCCAGCAGCTACGTTTTCGGGACAGGGAATAACGAGCAGTACTTC. Protein: CASSYVFGTGNNEQYF.

The chain couples TRBV3-1 (or the pseudogene TRBV3-2) to TRBJ2-1; 10 bases align to TRBD2. Germline CDR1 LGHDT, CDR2 YNNKEL (reference sequence). There are 14 residues in the CDR3. The V and J ends lost 4 bases and 7 bases, in that order; junction bases with no gene match: 4. The CDR3 sequence: CASSPGLARNEQFF. The CDR3 DNA follows: TGTGCCAGCAGCCCGGGACTAGCGAGGAATGAGCAGTTCTTC.

This chain links TRBV5-1 with TRBJ1-1; 7 bases fit TRBD1. The germline V gene encodes CDR1 SGHRS and CDR2 YFSETQ. This CDR3 comprises 14 residues. V shed 2 bases and J 4 bases; nucleotides not matched to a gene: 5. Here the CDR3 reads CASSFRGGGTEAFF. The CDR3 bases are TGCGCCAGCAGCTTCCGAGGGGGCGGCACTGAAGCTTTCTTT.

The J gene is TRBJ2-1, the V gene TRBV7-3, with TRBD1 matching 8 bases. The V gene end was trimmed by 4 bases and the J gene end by 2 bases; junction bases not matched to a gene: 4. Germline CDR1 and CDR2: SGHTA and FQGTGA. This CDR3 contains 15 residues. This chain's CDR3 is CASSSGTGAYNEQFF. The CDR3 DNA reads TGTGCCAGCAGCTCCGGGACAGGTGCCTACAATGAGCAGTTCTTC.

V gene TRBV7-2 combines with J gene TRBJ2-3; D remains unclear. With 5 bases removed from V and 7 bases from J, the gap between germline ends came to 13 bases. The CDR3 covers 13 residues. CDR1 SGHTA and CDR2 FQGNSA come from the germline V gene. In DNA form, the CDR3 reads TGTGCCAGCAGCCAGGAATATCGGAATACGCAGTATTTT. This translates into CASSQEYRNTQYF. Full variable domain (outside the CDR3, taken from reference TRBV7-2 and TRBJ2-3): GAGVSQSPSNKVTEKGKDVELRCDPISGHTALYWYRQSLGQGLEFLIYFQGNSAPDKSGLPSDRFSAERTGGSVSTLTIQRTQQEDSAVYLCASSQEYRNTQYFGPGTRLTVL.

V is TRBV19 and J is TRBJ2-3, with 9 bases matching TRBD2. The V and J ends lost 3 bases and 1 base, in that order; junction bases with no gene match: 5. The CDR3 sequence is 16 residues long. Germline CDR1 LNHDA, CDR2 SQIVND (reference sequence). The CDR3 loop reads CASSMFAGGGTDTQYF. For the CDR3, the DNA is TGTGCCAGTAGTATGTTTGCGGGAGGGGGCACAGATACGCAGTATTTT. The full variable domain, rest sourced from reference TRBV19 and TRBJ2-3, is DGGITQSPKYLFRKEGQNVTLSCEQNLNHDAMYWYRQDPGQGLRLIYYSQIVNDFQKGDIAEGYSVSREKKESFPLTVTSAQKNPTAFYLCASSMFAGGGTDTQYFGPGTRLTVL.

The V gene is TRBV24-1, the J gene TRBJ2-1; possibly TRBD1 for D (6 bases). Germline-derived CDR1 and CDR2 are KGHDR and SFDVKD. The CDR3 has 16 amino acids. V dropped 0 bases and J dropped 2 bases, with 10 bases sitting between them. The CDR3 coding sequence is TGTGCCACCAGTGATTTGGGGGACAAGACCTACAATGAGCAGTTCTTC. It encodes CATSDLGDKTYNEQFF.

The CDR3 spells CATRGAGRDQPQHF. CDR3 DNA: TGTGCCACCAGAGGCGCAGGGAGGGATCAGCCCCAGCATTTT. The chain is built from TRBV24-1 and TRBJ1-5; perhaps TRBD1 as D (5 bases). The CDR3 runs to 14 residues. In germline, CDR1 is KGHDR, CDR2 SFDVKD. V was clipped by 7 bases and J by 5 bases, with 14 bases between them.

This CDR3 is CASSGQWNTEAFF. DNA of the CDR3: TGTGCCAGTAGTGGACAGTGGAACACTGAAGCTTTCTTT. The chain recombines TRBV19 with TRBJ1-1; D may be TRBD1 (6 bases). Trimming left V 5 bases short and J 1 base short, with 8 bases between. From germline, CDR1 is LNHDA and CDR2 SQIVND (reference sequence). There are 13 residues in the CDR3.

This chain connects TRBV10-3 to TRBJ1-2; 8 bases are a match to TRBD1. Germline-derived CDR1 and CDR2 are ENHRY and SYGVKD. J was trimmed by 2 bases and V by 5 bases; bases with no gene match: 13. This CDR3 comprises 17 residues. CDR3 coding DNA: TGTGCCATCAGTCCAACCGGGACAGGCGATTCAAACTATGGCTACACCTTC. Amino acids: CAISPTGTGDSNYGYTF.

This chain uses TRBV6-5 with TRBJ2-2, with 8 bases identical to TRBD2. Germline V gives CDR1 MNHEY, CDR2 SVGAGI. V lost 8 bases to trimming and J lost 3 bases; unmatched junction nucleotides: 8. The CDR3 totals 15 residues. The CDR3 DNA is TGTGCCAGCTTGCCATCGGGGGGGTACACCGGGGAGCTGTTTTTT. It codes for CASLPSGGYTGELFF.

V and J are TRBV6-6 and TRBJ1-5, with TRBD1 as a possible D gene (5 bases). Deletions cut 6 bases from V and 5 bases from J, with 17 bases between. The length of the CDR3 is 15 residues. Germline assignment: CDR1 MNHNY and CDR2 SVGAGI (reference sequence). CDR3 sequence reads: CASRMTARMDQPQHF. CDR3 DNA: TGTGCCAGCAGGATGACAGCAAGAATGGATCAGCCCCAGCATTTT.

The rearrangement joins TRBV10-2 to TRBJ2-7; 7 bases match TRBD2. After removal of 1 base from V and 1 base from J, the junction contained 4 bases not matched to a gene. The CDR3 contains 15 residues. Germline lookup yields CDR1 WSHSY and CDR2 SAAADI. Here the CDR3 reads CASSELFGRSYEQYF. The CDR3 region has the DNA TGCGCCAGCAGTGAGTTGTTCGGGAGGTCCTACGAGCAGTACTTC.

This chain joins TRBV3-1 (or the pseudogene TRBV3-2) and TRBJ2-5; 8 bases line up with TRBD2. CDR1 is LGHDT and CDR2 is YNNKEL in the germline V gene (reference sequence). There are 16 residues in the CDR3. The V gene end was trimmed by 0 bases and the J gene end by 2 bases; junction bases not matched to a gene: 5. The CDR3: CASSQDLTSGQETQYF. The CDR3 bases are TGTGCCAGCAGCCAAGATCTTACTAGCGGACAAGAGACCCAGTACTTC.